Listed below are T cell receptor beta chains from one sample, sequenced in a study of spatial heterogeneity in lung cancer. Each CDR3 protein is one row after TCRdb ran MiXCR on the 5' RACE reads. Of thousands of distinct CDR3 sequences listed, about 3.2% were seen once; the top ten hold approximately 16%. This material consisted of lung tumor tissue, taken at surgery. These receptors were taken from a male donor with early-stage non-small cell lung cancer. Each CDR3 is given without its conserved first and last residue. Each record gives: J gene, V gene, CDR3 protein.

j_call: TRBJ2-1
v_call: TRBV20-1
cdr3_aa: SSHGGGGYNEQF

j_call: TRBJ1-6
v_call: TRBV10-3
cdr3_aa: AISGGQVDSPLH

j_call: TRBJ2-2
v_call: TRBV6-4
cdr3_aa: ASSDRPGNTGELF

j_call: TRBJ2-3
v_call: TRBV10-3
cdr3_aa: AISEGYTYGTDTQY

j_call: TRBJ1-1
v_call: TRBV6-2/TRBV6-3
cdr3_aa: ASSSEMNTEAF

j_call: TRBJ1-1
v_call: TRBV7-9
cdr3_aa: ASSPPTGTEAF

j_call: TRBJ1-2
v_call: TRBV20-1
cdr3_aa: SATLLDLANYGYT

j_call: TRBJ2-1
v_call: TRBV10-3
cdr3_aa: AISVTLAGGSNEQF

j_call: TRBJ2-1
v_call: TRBV4-2
cdr3_aa: ASSQHRGGEDDNEQF

j_call: TRBJ1-2
v_call: TRBV6-5
cdr3_aa: ASSRRDSFAGYT

j_call: TRBJ2-7
v_call: TRBV5-1
cdr3_aa: ASSLNSGRVSEQY

j_call: TRBJ1-1
v_call: TRBV30
cdr3_aa: AWTSGLSEAF

j_call: TRBJ2-5
v_call: TRBV5-6
cdr3_aa: ASSLGLAQETQY

j_call: TRBJ2-1
v_call: TRBV20-1
cdr3_aa: SARGTGTSGREEF

j_call: TRBJ2-5
v_call: TRBV20-1
cdr3_aa: SARDPVSGRLETQY

j_call: TRBJ2-5
v_call: TRBV7-2
cdr3_aa: ASSLGSAAIRETQY

j_call: TRBJ2-5
v_call: TRBV29-1
cdr3_aa: SVGTSGSGETQY

j_call: TRBJ2-5
v_call: TRBV9
cdr3_aa: ASSVALGETQY

j_call: TRBJ2-2
v_call: TRBV12-3/TRBV12-4
cdr3_aa: ASSRLAGVQNGELF

j_call: TRBJ1-5
v_call: TRBV20-1
cdr3_aa: SARDPVVGGQPQH

j_call: TRBJ1-3
v_call: TRBV20-1
cdr3_aa: SAGRLDSGNTIY

j_call: TRBJ1-2
v_call: TRBV12-3/TRBV12-4
cdr3_aa: ASRGEGYGYT

j_call: TRBJ2-5
v_call: TRBV6-5
cdr3_aa: ASSRDRQETQY